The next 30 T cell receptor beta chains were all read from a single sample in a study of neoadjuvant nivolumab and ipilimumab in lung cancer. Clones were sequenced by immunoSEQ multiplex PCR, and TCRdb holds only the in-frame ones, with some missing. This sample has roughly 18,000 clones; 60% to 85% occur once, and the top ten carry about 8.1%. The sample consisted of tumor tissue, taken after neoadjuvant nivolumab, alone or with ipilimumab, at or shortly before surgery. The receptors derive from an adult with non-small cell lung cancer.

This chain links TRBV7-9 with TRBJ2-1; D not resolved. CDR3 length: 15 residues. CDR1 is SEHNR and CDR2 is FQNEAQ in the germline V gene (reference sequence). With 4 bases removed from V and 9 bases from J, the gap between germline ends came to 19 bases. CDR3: CASSSQSFGVIEQFF. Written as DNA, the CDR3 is TGTGCCAGCAGCTCTCAATCGTTTGGGGTAATTGAGCAGTTCTTC.

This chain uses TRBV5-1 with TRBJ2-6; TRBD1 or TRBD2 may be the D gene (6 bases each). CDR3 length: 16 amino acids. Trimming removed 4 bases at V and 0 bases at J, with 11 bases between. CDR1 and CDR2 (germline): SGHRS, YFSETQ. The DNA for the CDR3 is TGCGCCAGCAGCCCGGGGGCGAACTCTGGGGCCAACGTCCTGACTTTC. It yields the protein CASSPGANSGANVLTF. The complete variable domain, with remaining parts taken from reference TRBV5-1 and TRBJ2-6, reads KAGVTQTPRYLIKTRGQQVTLSCSPISGHRSVSWYQQTPGQGLQFLFEYFSETQRNKGNFPGRFSGRQFSNSRSEMNVSTLELGDSALYLCASSPGANSGANVLTFGAGSRLTVL.

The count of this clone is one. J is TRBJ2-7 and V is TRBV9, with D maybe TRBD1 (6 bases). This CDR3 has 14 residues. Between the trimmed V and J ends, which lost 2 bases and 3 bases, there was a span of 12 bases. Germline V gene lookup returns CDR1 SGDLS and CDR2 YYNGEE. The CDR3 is CASSVSGGGYEQYF. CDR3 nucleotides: TGTGCCAGCAGCGTTAGTGGGGGCGGCTACGAGCAGTACTTC. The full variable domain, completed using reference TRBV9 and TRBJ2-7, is DSGVTQTPKHLITATGQRVTLRCSPRSGDLSVYWYQQSLDQGLQFLIQYYNGEERAKGNILERFSAQQFPDLHSELNLSSLELGDSALYFCASSVSGGGYEQYFGPGTRLTVT.

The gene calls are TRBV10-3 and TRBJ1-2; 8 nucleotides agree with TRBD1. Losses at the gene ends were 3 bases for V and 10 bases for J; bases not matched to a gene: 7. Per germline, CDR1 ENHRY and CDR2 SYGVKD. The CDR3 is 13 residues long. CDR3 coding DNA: TGTGCCATCAGTGAAGGTCAGGGGGCAAACTACACCTTC. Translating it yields CAISEGQGANYTF.

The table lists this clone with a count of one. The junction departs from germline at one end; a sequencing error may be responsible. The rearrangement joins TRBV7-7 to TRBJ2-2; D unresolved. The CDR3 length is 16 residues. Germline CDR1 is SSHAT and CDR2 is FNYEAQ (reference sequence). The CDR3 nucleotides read TGTGCTAGCAGCTTGGATATTGGTGCGAACACCGGGGAGCTGTTTTTT. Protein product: CASSLDIGANTGELFF.

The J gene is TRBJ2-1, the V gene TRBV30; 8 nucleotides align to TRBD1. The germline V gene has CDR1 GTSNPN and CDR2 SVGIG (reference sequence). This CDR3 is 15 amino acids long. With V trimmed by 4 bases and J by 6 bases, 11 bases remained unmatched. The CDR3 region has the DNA TGTGCCTGGAATTGGGCAGGGGGCGGCTTCAATGAGCAGTTCTTC. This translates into CAWNWAGGGFNEQFF.

The chain's CDR3 is CAWSVLDSYEQYF. CDR3 bases: TGTGCCTGGAGTGTATTGGATTCCTACGAGCAGTACTTC. The rearrangement joins TRBV30 to TRBJ2-7; no clear D. V gave up 0 bases and J gave up 1 base, with 7 bases separating them. The CDR3 covers 13 residues. Looked up from germline, CDR1 is GTSNPN and CDR2 is SVGIG (reference sequence).

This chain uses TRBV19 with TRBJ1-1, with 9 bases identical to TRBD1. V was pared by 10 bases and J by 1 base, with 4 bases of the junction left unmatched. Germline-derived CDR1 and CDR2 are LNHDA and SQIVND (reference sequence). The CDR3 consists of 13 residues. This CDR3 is CATGDRANTEAFF. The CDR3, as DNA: TGTGCCACCGGGGACAGGGCGAACACTGAAGCTTTCTTT.

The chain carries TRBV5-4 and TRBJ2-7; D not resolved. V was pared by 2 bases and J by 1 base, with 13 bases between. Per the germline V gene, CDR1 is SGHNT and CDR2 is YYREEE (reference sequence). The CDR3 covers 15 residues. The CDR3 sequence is CASSLDHVGSYEQYF. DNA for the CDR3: TGTGCCAGCAGCTTAGATCACGTCGGGTCCTACGAGCAGTACTTC.

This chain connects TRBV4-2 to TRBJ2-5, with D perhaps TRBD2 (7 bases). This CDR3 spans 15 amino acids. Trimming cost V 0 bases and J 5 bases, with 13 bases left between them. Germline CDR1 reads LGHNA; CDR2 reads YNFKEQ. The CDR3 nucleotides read TGTGCCAGCAGCCAAGATCCGGGGGGCGGGGAGACCCAGTACTTC. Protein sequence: CASSQDPGGGETQYF.

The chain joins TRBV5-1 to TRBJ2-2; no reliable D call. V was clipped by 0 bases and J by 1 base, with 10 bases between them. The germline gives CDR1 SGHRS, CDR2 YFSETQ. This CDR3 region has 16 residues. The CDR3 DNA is TGCGCCAGCAGCTTGGTTGGCGCGGTGAACACCGGGGAGCTGTTTTTT. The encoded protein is CASSLVGAVNTGELFF.

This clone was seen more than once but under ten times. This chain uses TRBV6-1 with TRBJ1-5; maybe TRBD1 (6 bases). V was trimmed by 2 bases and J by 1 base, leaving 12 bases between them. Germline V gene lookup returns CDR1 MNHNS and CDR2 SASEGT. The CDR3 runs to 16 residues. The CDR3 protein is CASSEWGAGSNQPQHF. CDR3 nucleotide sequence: TGTGCCAGCAGTGAATGGGGGGCCGGGAGCAATCAGCCCCAGCATTTT.

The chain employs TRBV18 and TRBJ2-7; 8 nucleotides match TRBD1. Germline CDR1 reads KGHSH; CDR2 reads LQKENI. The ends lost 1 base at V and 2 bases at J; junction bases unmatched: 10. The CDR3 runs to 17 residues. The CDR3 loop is CASSPLFGDRKTYEQYF. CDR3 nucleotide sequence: TGTGCCAGCTCACCACTCTTCGGGGACAGGAAAACCTACGAGCAGTACTTC.

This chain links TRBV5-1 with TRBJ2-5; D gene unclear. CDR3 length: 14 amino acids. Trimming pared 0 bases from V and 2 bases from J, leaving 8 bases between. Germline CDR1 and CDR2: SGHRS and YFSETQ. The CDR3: CASSLEYRQETQYF. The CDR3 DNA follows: TGCGCCAGCAGCTTGGAGTACAGACAAGAGACCCAGTACTTC.

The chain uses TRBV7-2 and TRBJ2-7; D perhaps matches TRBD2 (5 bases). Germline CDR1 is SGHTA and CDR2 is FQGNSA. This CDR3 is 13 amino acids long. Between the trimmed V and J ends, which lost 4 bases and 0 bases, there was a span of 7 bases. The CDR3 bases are TGTGCCAGCAGCTCGGGGAACTCCTACGAGCAGTACTTC. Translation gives CASSSGNSYEQYF. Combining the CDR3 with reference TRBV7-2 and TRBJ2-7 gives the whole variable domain GAGVSQSPSNKVTEKGKDVELRCDPISGHTALYWYRQSLGQGLEFLIYFQGNSAPDKSGLPSDRFSAERTGGSVSTLTIQRTQQEDSAVYLCASSSGNSYEQYFGPGTRLTVT.

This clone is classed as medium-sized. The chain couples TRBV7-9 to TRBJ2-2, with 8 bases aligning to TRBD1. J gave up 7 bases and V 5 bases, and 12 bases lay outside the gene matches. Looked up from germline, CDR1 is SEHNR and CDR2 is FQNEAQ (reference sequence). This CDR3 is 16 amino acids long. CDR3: CASSPGQGGTHGELFF. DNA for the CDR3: TGTGCCAGCAGCCCCGGACAGGGTGGGACCCACGGGGAGCTGTTTTTT. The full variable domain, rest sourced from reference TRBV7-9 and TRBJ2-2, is DTGVSQNPRHKITKRGQNVTFRCDPISEHNRLYWYRQTLGQGPEFLTYFQNEAQLEKSRLLSDRFSAERPKGSFSTLEIQRTEQGDSAMYLCASSPGQGGTHGELFFGEGSRLTVL.

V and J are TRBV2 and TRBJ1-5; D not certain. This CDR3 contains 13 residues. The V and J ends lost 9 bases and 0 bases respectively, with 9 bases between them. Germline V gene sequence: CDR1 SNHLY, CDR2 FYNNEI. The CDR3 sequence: CASGRYSNQPQHF. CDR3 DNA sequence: TGTGCCAGTGGACGTTATAGCAATCAGCCCCAGCATTTT.

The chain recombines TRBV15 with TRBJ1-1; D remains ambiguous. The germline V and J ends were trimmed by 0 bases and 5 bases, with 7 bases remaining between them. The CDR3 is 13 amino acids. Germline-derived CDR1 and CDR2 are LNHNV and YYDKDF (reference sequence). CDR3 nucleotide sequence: TGTGCCACCAGCAGAGAAGTAGGGACTGAAGCTTTCTTT. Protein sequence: CATSREVGTEAFF. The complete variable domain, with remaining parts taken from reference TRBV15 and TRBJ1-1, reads DAMVIQNPRYQVTQFGKPVTLSCSQTLNHNVMYWYQQKSSQAPKLLFHYYDKDFNNEADTPDNFQSRRPNTSFCFLDIRSPGLGDTAMYLCATSREVGTEAFFGQGTRLTVV.

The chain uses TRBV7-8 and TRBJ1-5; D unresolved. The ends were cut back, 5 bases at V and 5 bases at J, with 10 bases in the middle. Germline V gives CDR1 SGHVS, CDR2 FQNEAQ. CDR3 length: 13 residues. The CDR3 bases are TGTGCCAGCAGCCCCGATCCCTATCAGCCCCAGCATTTT. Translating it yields CASSPDPYQPQHF.

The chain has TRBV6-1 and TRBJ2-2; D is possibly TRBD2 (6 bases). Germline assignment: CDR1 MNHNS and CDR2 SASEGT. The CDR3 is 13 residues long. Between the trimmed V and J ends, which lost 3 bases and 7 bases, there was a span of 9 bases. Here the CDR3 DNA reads TGTGCCAGCAGTGAGGGCGGGAACGGGGAGCTGTTTTTT. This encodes CASSEGGNGELFF.

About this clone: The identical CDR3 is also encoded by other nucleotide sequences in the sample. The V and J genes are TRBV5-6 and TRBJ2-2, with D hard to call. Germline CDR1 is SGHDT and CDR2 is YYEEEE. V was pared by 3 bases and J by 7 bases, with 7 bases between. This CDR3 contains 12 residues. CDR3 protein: CASSWSSGELFF. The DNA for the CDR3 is TGTGCCAGCAGCTGGTCTAGCGGGGAGCTGTTTTTT.

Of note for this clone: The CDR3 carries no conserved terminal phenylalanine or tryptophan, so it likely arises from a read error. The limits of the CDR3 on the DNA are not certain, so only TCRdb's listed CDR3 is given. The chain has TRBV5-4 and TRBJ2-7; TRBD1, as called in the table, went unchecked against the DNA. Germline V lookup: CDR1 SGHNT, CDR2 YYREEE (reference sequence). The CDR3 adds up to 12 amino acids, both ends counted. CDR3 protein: CASSRRGQGVCY.

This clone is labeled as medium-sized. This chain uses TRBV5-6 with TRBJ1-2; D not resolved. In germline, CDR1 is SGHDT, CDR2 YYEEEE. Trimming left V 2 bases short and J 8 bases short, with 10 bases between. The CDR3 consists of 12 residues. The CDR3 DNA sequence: TGTGCCAGCAGCTTTGGCCCGATCGGCTACACCTTC. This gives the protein CASSFGPIGYTF.

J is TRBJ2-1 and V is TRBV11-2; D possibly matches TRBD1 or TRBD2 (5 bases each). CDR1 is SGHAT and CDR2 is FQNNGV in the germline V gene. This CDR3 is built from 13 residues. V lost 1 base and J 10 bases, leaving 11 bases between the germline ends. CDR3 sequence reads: CASSLVGGVEQFF. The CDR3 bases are TGTGCCAGCAGCTTAGTTGGGGGAGTGGAGCAGTTCTTC.

The chain's CDR3 is CAWEPRTRNTNTEAFF. CDR3 nucleotide sequence: TGTGCCTGGGAACCCCGGACCCGAAATACGAACACTGAAGCTTTCTTT. The rearrangement links TRBV30 to TRBJ1-1; D is undetermined. With 5 bases removed from V and 1 base from J, the gap between germline ends came to 20 bases. Germline V gives CDR1 GTSNPN, CDR2 SVGIG (reference sequence). The CDR3 has 16 residues.

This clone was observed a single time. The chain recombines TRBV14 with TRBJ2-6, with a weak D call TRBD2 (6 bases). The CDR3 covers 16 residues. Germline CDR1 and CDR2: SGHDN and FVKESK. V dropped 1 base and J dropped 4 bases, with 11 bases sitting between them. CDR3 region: CASSQAGGSGANVLTF. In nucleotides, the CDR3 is TGTGCCAGCAGCCAAGCTGGGGGGTCCGGGGCCAACGTCCTGACTTTC.

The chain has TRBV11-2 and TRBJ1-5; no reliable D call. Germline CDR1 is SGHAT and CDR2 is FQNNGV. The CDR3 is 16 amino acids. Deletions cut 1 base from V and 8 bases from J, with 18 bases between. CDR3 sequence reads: CASSLGPGISGEPQHF. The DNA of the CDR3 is TGTGCCAGCAGCTTAGGACCCGGAATCTCCGGGGAGCCCCAGCATTTT. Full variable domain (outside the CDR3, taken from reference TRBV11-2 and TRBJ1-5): EAGVAQSPRYKIIEKRQSVAFWCNPISGHATLYWYQQILGQGPKLLIQFQNNGVVDDSQLPKDRFSAERLKGVDSTLKIQPAKLEDSAVYLCASSLGPGISGEPQHFGDGTRLSIL.

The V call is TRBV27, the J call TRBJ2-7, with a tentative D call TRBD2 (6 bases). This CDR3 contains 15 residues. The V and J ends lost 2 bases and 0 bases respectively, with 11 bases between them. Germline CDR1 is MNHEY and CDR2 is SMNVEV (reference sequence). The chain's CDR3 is CASSLGGVSSYEQYF. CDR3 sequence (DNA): TGTGCCAGCAGTTTAGGCGGGGTGAGCTCCTACGAGCAGTACTTC.

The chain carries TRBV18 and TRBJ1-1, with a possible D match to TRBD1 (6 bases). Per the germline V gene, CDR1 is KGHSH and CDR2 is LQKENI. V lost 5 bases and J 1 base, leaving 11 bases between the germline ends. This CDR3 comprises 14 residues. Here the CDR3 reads CASSSRGGNTEAFF. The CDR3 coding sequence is TGTGCCAGCTCATCTAGGGGGGGGAACACTGAAGCTTTCTTT.

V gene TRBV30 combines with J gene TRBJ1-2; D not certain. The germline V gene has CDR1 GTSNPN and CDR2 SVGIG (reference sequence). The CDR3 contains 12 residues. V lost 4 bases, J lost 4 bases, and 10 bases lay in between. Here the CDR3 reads CAWTTGAYGYTF. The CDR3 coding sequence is TGTGCCTGGACAACCGGAGCCTATGGCTACACCTTC.